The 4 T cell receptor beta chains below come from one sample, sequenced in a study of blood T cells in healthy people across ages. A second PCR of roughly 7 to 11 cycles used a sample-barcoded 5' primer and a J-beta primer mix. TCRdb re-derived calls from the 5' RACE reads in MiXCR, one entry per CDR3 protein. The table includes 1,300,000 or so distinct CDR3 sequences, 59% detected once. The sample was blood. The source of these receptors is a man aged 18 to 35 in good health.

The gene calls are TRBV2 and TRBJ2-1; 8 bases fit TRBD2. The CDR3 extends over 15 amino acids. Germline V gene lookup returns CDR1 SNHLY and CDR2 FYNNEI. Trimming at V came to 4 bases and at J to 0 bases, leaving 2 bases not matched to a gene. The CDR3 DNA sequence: TGTGCCAGCAGTGCGGGAGGGCGCTCCTACAATGAGCAGTTCTTC. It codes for CASSAGGRSYNEQFF.

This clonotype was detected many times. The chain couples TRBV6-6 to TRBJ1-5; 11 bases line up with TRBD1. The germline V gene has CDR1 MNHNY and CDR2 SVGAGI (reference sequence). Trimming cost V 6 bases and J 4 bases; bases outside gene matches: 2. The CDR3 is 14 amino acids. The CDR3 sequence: CASSRDRGNQPQHF. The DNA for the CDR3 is TGTGCCAGCAGCCGGGACAGGGGGAATCAGCCCCAGCATTTT.

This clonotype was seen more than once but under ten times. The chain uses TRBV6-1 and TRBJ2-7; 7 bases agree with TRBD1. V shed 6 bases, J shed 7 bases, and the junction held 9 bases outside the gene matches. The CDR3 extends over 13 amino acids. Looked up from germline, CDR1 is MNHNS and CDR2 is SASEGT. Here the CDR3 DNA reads TGTGCCAGCAGGGTGACAGGGCGCAATGAGCAGTACTTC. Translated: CASRVTGRNEQYF.

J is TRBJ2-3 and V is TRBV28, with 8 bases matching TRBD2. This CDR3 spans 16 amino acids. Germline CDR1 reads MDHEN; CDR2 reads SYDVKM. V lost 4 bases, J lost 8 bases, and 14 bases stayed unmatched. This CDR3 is CASSSPSGGSLGTQYF. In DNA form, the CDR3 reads TGTGCCAGCAGTTCCCCCTCGGGGGGGAGTTTGGGTACGCAGTATTTT.